This T cell receptor (beta chain) originates from a study of glioma-infiltrating T cells after dendritic cell vaccination. Study details: Between about 2002 and 2013, patients got autologous tumor lysate-pulsed dendritic cell vaccines.

Germline values: CDR1 SGHAT, CDR2 FQDESV (reference sequence). The CDR3 sequence is 13 residues long. Trimming took 1 base from V and 5 from J, leaving 8 bases between them. The PCR used 60 V beta and 13 J beta primers. Using immunoSEQ multiplex PCR, the repertoire was profiled, and TCRdb retains in-frame clones only, with some absent. The table lists some 99,000 clones, 65% to 85% of them singletons. Sample time point: after dendritic cell vaccination, including at tumor progression/relapse. Selection required adequate fresh-frozen tumor tissue plus more than two years' survival data. All glioblastoma patients lacked an isocitrate dehydrogenase mutation.

The rearrangement uses TRBV11-1 and TRBJ1-2; D gene unclear. The sample in question was blood, obtained after dendritic cell vaccination. This clonotype originated in a human donor with glioblastoma. The CDR3 DNA follows: TGTGCCAGCAGCTTAGGAGAGACATATGGCTACACCTTC. It translates to CASSLGETYGYTF.